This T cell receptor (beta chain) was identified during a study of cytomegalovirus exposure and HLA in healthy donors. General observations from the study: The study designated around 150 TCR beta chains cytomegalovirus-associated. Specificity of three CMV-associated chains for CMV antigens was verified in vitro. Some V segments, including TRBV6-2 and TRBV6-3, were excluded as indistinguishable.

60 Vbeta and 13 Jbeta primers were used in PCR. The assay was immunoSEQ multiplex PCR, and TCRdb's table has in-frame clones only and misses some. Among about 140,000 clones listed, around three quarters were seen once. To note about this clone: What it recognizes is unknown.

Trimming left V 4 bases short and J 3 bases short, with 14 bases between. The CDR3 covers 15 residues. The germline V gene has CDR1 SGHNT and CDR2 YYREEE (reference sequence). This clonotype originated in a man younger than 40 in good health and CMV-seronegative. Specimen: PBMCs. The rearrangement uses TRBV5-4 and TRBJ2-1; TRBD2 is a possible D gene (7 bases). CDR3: CASSQGGAVYNEQFF. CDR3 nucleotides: TGTGCCAGCAGCCAAGGGGGGGCGGTCTACAATGAGCAGTTCTTC.